What follows is one TCR beta chain and its context. One end of the junction is discordant with germline, which a read error may explain. Produced via immunoSEQ multiplex PCR; TCRdb's table is partial and in-frame only. The table includes around 45,000 clones, around 90% detected once. This entry comes from a study of T cell changes during pregnancy in multiple sclerosis. This CDR3 region has 15 residues. Germline V gives CDR1 SGHNT, CDR2 YYREEE (reference sequence). The receptor was derived from a female donor with multiple sclerosis, enrolled in a pregnancy study. Sample: CD4+ T cells from peripheral blood mononuclear cells, taken in the third trimester of pregnancy. J is TRBJ2-1 and V is TRBV5-4; 12 bases fit TRBD2. This CDR3 is CASSLGLAGGNEQFF. The DNA of the CDR3 is TGTGCCAGCAGTTTGGGACTAGCGGGCGGAAATGAGCAGTTCTTC. The full variable domain, with the rest looked up from reference TRBV5-4 and TRBJ2-1, is ETGVTQSPTHLIKTRGQQVTLRCSSQSGHNTVSWYQQALGQGPQFIFQYYREEENGRGNFPPRFSGLQFPNYSSELNVNALELDDSALYLCASSLGLAGGNEQFFGPGTRLTVL.